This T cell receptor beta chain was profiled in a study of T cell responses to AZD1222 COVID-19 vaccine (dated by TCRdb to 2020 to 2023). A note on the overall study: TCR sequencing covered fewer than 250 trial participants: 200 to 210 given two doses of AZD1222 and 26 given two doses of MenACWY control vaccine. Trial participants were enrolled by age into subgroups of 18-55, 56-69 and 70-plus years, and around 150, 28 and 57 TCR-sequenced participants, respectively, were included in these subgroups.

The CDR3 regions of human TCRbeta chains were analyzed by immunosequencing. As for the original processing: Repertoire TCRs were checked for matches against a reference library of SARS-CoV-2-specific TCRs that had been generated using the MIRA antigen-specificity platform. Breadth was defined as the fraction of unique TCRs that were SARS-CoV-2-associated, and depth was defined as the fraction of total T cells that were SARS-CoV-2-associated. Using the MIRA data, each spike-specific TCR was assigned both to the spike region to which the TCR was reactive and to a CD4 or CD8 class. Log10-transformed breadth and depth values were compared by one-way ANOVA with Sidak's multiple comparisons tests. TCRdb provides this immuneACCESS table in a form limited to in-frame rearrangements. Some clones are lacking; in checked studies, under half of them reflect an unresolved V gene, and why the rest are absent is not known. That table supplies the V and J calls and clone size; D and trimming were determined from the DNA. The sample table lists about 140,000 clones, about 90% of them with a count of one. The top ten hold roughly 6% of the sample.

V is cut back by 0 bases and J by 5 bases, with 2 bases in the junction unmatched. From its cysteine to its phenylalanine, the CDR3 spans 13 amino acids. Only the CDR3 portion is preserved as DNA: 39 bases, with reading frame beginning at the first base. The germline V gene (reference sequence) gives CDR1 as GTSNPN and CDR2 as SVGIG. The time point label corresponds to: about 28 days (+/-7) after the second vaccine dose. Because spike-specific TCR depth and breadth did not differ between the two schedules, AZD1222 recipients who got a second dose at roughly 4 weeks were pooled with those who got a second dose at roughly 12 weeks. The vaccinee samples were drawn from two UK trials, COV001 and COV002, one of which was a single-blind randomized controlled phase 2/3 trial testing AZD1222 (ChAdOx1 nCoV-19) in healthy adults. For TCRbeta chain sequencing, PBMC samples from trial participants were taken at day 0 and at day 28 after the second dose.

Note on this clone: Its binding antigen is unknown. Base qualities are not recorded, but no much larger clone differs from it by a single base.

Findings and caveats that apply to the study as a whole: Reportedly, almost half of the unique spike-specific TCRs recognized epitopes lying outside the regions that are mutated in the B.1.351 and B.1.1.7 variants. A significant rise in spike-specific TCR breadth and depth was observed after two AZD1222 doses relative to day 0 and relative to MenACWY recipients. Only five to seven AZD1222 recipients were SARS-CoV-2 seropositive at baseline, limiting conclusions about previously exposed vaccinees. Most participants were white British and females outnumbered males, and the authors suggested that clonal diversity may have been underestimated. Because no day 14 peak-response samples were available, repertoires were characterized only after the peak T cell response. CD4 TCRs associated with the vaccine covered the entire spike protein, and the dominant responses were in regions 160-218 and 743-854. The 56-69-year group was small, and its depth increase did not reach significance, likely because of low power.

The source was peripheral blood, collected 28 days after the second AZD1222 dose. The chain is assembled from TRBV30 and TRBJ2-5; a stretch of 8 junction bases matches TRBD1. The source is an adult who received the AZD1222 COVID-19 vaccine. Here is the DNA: TGTGCCTGGAGTGTGGACAGGGCGGAGACCCAGTACTTC. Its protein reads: CAWSVDRAETQYF.